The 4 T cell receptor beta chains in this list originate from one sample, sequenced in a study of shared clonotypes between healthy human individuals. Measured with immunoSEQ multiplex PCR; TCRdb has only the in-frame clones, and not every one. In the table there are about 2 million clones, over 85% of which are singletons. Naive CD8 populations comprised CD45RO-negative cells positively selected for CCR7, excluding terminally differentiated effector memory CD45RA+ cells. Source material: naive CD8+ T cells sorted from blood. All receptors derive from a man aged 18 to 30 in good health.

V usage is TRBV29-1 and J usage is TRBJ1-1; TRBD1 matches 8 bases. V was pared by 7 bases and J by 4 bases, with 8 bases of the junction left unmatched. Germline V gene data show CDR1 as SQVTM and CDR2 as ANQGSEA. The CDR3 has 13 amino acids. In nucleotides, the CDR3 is TGCAGCGGGGCCGGGACAGGAGTCACTGAAGCTTTCTTT. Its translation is CSGAGTGVTEAFF.

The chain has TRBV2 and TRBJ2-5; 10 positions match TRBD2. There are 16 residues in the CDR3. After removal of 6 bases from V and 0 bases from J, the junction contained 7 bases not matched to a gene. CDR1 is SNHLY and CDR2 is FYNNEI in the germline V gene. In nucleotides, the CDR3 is TGTGCCAGCAGCGGGACACTAGCGGGGCACCAAGAGACCCAGTACTTC. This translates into CASSGTLAGHQETQYF.

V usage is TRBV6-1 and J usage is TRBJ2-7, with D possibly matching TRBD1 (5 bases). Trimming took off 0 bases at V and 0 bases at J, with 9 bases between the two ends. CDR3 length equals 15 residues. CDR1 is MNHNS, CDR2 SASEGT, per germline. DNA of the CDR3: TGTGCCAGCAGTGAAGCGTTGGGGCCCTCCTACGAGCAGTACTTC. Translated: CASSEALGPSYEQYF.

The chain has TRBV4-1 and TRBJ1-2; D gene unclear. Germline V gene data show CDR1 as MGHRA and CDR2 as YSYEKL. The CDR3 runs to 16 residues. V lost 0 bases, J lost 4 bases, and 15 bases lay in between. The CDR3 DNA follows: TGCGCCAGCAGCCAAGATCGGCCGTCTGTGCTCTATGGCTACACCTTC. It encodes CASSQDRPSVLYGYTF.